This TCR beta chain was found in a study of blood T cell repertoires in COVID-19 (dated by TCRdb to about 2020). Describing the broader study: Samples covering the acute and convalescent phases of COVID-19 were provided by collaborators in the United States, Italy and Spain. The material from the prospective study consisted of cDNA or gDNA derived from T cells, B-cell-depleted T cells, or PBMCs. Subjects who had been exposed to COVID-19, were actively infected with it, or had recovered from it provided the deeply sampled blood TCRbeta repertoires that made up the dataset. The repertoires were made available in a free public database intended to serve as a resource for research on the immune response to SARS-CoV-2. Samples came from the ongoing ImmuneRACE study (first 160 participants) plus 1,254 subjects from 6 global collaborators. Nearly every sample came with metadata listing a de-identified subject ID, COVID-19 status, age in years and sex. Where available, HLA class I and class II types were obtained from metadata supplied by the sample provider rather than from assay-based typing.

Overall study outcomes, separate from this receptor: The quantity of clinical and demographic metadata differed by source and by participant and was supplied without curation.

TCRbeta CDR3 regions were amplified from genomic DNA using the immunoSEQ Assay, a bias-controlled multiplex PCR. Under the source paper's analysis protocol: The number of nucleated cells in each sample was estimated by amplification of reference gene primers within the assay. To quantify the absolute abundance of each unique TCRbeta CDR3 rearrangement, sequence reads were collapsed and filtered. For each sample, productive Simpson clonality was calculated as the square root of Simpson's diversity index across productive rearrangements. Entries here come from immuneACCESS through TCRdb and include only in-frame sequences with V and J called. Some clones fail to appear in such tables; in the studies checked, an unresolved V gene covers under half of the shortfall, and the cause of the remainder is unknown. V and J calls and clone size are as listed in that table; D and trimming were resolved from the DNA. Counted in this sample were tens of thousands of clones; 60% to 80% of them appeared once. Roughly 21% of the sample is held by the ten biggest clonotypes.

Notes on this clone: It lacks a known antigen. Base qualities are not recorded, but no much larger clone differs from it by a single base.

Collaborating institutions collected whole blood in K2EDTA tubes following their own protocols. For TCRbeta analysis, collaborators shipped samples in one of three forms: frozen whole blood, isolated PBMCs, or DNA extracted from either of those sample types. The germline V gene (reference sequence) supplies CDR1 SGHAT and CDR2 FQDESV. Measured from the cysteine to the phenylalanine, the CDR3 is 15 residues long. Kept here is only the CDR3 DNA, which spans 45 bases and is read in frame from base 1. Between the V and J ends, shortened by 5 bases and 7 bases respectively, the junction contains 17 bases.

The receptor chain draws on TRBV11-1 and TRBJ2-2; the best D guess is TRBD2, with 5 bases matching. Sequenced: peripheral blood. The TCR was taken from a boy aged 2-9 years with active or convalescent COVID-19. The CDR3 reads CASSPDQPGVGELFF. The DNA reads TGTGCCAGCAGCCCGGATCAACCCGGGGTCGGGGAGCTGTTTTTT. Where the CDR3 stops, the reference TRBV11-1 and TRBJ2-2 genes take over; the full variable domain is EAEVAQSPRYKITEKSQAVAFWCDPISGHATLYWYRQILGQGPELLVQFQDESVVDDSQLPKDRFSAERLKGVDSTLKIQPAELGDSAMYLCASSPDQPGVGELFFGEGSRLTVL.